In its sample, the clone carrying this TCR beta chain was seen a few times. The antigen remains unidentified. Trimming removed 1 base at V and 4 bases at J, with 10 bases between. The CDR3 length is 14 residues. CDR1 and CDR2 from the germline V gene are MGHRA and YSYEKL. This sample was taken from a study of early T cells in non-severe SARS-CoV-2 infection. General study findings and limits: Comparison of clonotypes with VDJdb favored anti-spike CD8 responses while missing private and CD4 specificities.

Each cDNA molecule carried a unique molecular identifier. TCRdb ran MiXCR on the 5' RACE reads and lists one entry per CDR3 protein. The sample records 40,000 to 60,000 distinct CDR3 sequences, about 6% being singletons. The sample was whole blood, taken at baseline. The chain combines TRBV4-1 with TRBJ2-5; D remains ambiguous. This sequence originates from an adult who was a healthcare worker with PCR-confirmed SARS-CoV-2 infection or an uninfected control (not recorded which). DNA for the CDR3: TGCGCCAGCAGCCAAGTCGGTTCTCGAGAGACCCAGTACTTC. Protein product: CASSQVGSRETQYF.